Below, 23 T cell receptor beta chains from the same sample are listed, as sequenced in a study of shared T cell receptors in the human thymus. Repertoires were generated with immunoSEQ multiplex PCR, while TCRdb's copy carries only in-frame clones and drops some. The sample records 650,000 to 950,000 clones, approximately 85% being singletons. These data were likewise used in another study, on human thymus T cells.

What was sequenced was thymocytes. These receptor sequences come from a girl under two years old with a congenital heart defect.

CDR3 sequence reads: CASSARDAGTSYHTGELFF. CDR3 DNA: TGTGCCAGCAGTGCCCGGGACGCCGGGACTAGCTACCACACCGGGGAGCTGTTTTTT. The chain links TRBV27 to TRBJ2-2; 9 nucleotides line up with TRBD2. The CDR3 runs 19 residues. The germline V gene encodes CDR1 MNHEY and CDR2 SMNVEV (reference sequence). The V segment lost 5 bases and the J segment 3 bases; nucleotides outside the gene matches: 16.

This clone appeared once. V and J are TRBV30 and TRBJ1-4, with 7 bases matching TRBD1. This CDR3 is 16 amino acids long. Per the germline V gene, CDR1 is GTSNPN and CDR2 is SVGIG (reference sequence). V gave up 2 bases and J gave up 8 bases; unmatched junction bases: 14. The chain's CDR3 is CAWSLNPGQPGEKLFF. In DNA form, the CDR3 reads TGTGCCTGGAGTCTAAATCCGGGACAGCCTGGGGAAAAACTGTTTTTT.

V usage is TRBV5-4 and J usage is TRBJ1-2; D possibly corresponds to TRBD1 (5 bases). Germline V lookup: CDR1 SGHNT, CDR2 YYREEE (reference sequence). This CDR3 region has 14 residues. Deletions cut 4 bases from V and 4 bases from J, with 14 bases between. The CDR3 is CASSPLTASYGYTF. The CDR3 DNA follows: TGTGCCAGCAGCCCCTTGACAGCTAGCTATGGCTACACCTTC.

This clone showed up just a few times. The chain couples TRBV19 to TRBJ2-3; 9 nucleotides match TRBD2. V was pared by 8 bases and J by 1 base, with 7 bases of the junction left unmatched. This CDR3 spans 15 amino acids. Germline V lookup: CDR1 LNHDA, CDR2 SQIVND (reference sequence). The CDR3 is CASSRTSAGTDTQYF. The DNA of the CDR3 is TGTGCCAGTTCTAGGACTAGCGCTGGCACAGATACGCAGTATTTT.

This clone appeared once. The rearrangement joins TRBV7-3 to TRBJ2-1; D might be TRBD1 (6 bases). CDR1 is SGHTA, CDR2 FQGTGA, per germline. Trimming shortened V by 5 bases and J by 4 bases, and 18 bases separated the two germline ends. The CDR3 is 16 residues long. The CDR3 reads CASSLADRTSYNEQFF. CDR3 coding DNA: TGTGCCAGCAGCCTAGCAGACAGGACTTCATACAATGAGCAGTTCTTC.

The CDR3 region is CASSSSLTGTNEKLFF. Here the CDR3 DNA reads TGTGCCAGCAGCTCATCACTCACGGGAACTAATGAAAAACTGTTTTTT. This chain uses TRBV9 with TRBJ1-4; D call uncertain. The CDR3 totals 16 residues. Germline V gives CDR1 SGDLS, CDR2 YYNGEE. Deletions cut 4 bases from V and 1 base from J, with 14 bases between.

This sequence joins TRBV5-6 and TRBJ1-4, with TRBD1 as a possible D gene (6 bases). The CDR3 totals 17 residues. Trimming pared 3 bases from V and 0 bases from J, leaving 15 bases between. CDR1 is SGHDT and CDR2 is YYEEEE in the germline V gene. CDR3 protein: CASSWGGQEATNEKLFF. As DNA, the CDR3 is TGTGCCAGCAGCTGGGGGGGGCAGGAGGCAACTAATGAAAAACTGTTTTTT.

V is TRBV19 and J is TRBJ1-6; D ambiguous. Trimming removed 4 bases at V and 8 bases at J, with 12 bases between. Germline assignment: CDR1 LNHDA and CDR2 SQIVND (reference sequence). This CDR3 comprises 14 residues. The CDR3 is CASSKREEDSPLHF. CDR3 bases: TGTGCCAGTAGTAAAAGGGAGGAGGATTCACCCCTCCACTTT. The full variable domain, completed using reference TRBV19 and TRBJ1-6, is DGGITQSPKYLFRKEGQNVTLSCEQNLNHDAMYWYRQDPGQGLRLIYYSQIVNDFQKGDIAEGYSVSREKKESFPLTVTSAQKNPTAFYLCASSKREEDSPLHFGNGTRLTVT.

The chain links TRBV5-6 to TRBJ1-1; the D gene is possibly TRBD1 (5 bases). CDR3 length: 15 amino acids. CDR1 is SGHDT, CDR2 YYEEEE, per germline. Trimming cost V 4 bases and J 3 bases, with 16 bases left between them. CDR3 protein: CASSQSRQLHTEAFF. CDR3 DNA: TGTGCCAGCAGCCAATCCCGACAGCTACACACTGAAGCTTTCTTT.

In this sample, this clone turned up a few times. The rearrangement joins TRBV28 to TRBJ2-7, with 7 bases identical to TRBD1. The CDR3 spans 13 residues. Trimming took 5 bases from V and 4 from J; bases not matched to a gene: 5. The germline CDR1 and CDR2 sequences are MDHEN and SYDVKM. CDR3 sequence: CASSPTGEYEQYF. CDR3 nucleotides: TGTGCCAGCAGTCCCACAGGGGAGTACGAGCAGTACTTC.

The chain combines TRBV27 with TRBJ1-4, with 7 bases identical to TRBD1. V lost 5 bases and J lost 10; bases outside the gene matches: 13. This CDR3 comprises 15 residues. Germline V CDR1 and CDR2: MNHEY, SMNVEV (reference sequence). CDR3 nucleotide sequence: TGTGCCAGCAGTCTACACCTCGGGACAGACATAAAACTGTTTTTT. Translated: CASSLHLGTDIKLFF.

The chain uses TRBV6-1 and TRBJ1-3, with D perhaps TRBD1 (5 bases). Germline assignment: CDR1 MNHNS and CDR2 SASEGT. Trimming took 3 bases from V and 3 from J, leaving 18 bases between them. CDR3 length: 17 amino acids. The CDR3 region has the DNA TGTGCCAGCAGTGATAGGATCGTACAGGACCTTGGAAACACCATATATTTT. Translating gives CASSDRIVQDLGNTIYF.

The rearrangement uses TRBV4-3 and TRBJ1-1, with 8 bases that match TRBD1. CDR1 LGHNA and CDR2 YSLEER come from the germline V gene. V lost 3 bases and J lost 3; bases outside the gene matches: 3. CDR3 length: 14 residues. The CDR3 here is CASSQKDRDTEAFF. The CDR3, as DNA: TGCGCCAGCAGCCAGAAGGACAGGGACACTGAAGCTTTCTTT.

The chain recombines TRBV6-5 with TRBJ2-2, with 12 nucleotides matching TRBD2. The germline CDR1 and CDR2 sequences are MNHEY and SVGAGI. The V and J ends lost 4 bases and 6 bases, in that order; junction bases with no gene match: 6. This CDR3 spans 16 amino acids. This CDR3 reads CASSSSLAGGPGELFF. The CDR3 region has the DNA TGTGCCAGCAGTTCCAGCCTAGCGGGGGGGCCCGGGGAGCTGTTTTTT.

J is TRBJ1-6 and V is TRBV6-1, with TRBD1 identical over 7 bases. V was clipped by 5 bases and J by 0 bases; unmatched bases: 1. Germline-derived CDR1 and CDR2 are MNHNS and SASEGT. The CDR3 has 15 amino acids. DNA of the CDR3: TGTGCCAGCAGTCGGGACAGCTCCTATAATTCACCCCTCCACTTT. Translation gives CASSRDSSYNSPLHF.

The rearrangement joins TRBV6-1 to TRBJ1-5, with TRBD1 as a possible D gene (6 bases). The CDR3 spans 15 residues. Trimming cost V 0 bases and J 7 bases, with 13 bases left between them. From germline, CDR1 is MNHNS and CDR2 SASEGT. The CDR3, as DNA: TGTGCCAGCAGTGAAGCGCTAAGCCAGGGGCAGCCCCAGCATTTT. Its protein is CASSEALSQGQPQHF.

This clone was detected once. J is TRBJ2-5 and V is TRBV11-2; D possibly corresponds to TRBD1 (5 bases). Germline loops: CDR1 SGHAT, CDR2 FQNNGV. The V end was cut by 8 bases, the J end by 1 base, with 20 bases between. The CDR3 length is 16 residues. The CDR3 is CASLCGASPSQETQYF. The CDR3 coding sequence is TGTGCCAGCTTGTGTGGGGCCTCGCCGTCCCAAGAGACCCAGTACTTC.

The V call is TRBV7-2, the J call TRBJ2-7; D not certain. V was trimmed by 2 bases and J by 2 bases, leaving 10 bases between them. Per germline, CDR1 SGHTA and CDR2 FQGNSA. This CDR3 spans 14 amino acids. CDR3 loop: CASSLWAPTYEQYF. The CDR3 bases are TGTGCCAGCAGCTTATGGGCACCCACCTACGAGCAGTACTTC.

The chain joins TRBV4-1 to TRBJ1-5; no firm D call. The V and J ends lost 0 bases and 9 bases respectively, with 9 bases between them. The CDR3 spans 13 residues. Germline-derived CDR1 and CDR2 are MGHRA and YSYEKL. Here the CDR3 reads CASSQETVRPQHF. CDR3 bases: TGCGCCAGCAGCCAAGAGACTGTGCGGCCCCAGCATTTT.

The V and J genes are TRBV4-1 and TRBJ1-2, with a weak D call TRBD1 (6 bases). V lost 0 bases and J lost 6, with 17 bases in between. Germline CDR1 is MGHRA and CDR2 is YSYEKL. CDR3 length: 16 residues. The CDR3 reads CASSQEVGSPGDGYTF. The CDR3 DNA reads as TGCGCCAGCAGCCAAGAGGTTGGATCTCCAGGGGATGGCTACACCTTC.

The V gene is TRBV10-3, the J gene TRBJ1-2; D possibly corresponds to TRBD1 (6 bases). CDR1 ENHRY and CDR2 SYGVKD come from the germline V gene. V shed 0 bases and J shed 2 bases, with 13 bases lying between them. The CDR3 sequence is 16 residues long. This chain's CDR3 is CAISESDGRGNYGYTF. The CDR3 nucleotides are TGTGCCATCAGTGAGTCAGACGGAAGGGGGAACTATGGCTACACCTTC.

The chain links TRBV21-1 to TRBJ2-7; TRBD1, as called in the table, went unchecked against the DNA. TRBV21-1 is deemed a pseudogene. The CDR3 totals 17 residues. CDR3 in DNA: TGTGCCAGCAGCAAAGCGCACGTCATACAGGGCTCCTACGAGCAGTACTTC. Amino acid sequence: CASSKAHVIQGSYEQYF.

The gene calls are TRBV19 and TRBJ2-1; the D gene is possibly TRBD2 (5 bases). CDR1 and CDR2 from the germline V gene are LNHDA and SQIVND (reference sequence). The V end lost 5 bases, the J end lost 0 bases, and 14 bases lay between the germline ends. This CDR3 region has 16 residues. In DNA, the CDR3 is TGTGCCAGTAGTGCACCGCACGGGAACTCCTACAATGAGCAGTTCTTC. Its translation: CASSAPHGNSYNEQFF.